This T cell receptor beta chain was sequenced during a study of T cells in Graves' hyperthyroidism and ophthalmopathy. This clonotype was counted a few times. TCR beta CDR3 regions were amplified from RNA transcripts. Carried out on the TCR CDR3, a first-round RT-PCR used the HTBI primer set. TCRdb reanalysed the multiplex PCR reads using MiXCR and keeps one entry per CDR3 protein. The sample shows roughly 800,000 distinct CDR3 sequences, around 38% of them seen only once. The ends were cut back, 4 bases at V and 7 bases at J, with 14 bases in the middle. Germline V gene data show CDR1 as SGDLS and CDR2 as YYNGEE. The CDR3 sequence is 13 residues long.

V usage is TRBV9 and J usage is TRBJ1-1; TRBD1 is a possible D gene (6 bases). The receptor was derived from a man aged 18-30 years with Graves' hyperthyroidism. Sample: blood. The CDR3, as DNA: TGTGCCAGCAGCCCAACGGGGGCGGGTGAAGCTTTCTTT. It codes for CASSPTGAGEAFF.